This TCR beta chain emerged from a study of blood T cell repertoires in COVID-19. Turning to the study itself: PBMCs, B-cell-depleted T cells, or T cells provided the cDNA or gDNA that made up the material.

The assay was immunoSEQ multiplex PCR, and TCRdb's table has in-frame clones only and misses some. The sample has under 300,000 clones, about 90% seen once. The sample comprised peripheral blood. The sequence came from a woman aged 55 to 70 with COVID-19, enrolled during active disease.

The CDR3 DNA is TGTGCCAGCAGCCCGTATGGAGAGGAGCTGTTTTTT. This sequence encodes CASSPYGEELFF. The rearrangement joins TRBV9 to TRBJ2-2; D is unresolved. CDR3 length: 12 residues. Trimming shortened V by 4 bases and J by 10 bases, and 11 bases separated the two germline ends. Germline-derived CDR1 and CDR2 are SGDLS and YYNGEE. Supplemented by reference TRBV9 and TRBJ2-2, the full variable domain reads DSGVTQTPKHLITATGQRVTLRCSPRSGDLSVYWYQQSLDQGLQFLIQYYNGEERAKGNILERFSAQQFPDLHSELNLSSLELGDSALYFCASSPYGEELFFGEGSRLTVL.